The 13 T cell receptor beta chains below all came from one sample that was sequenced in a study of glioma-infiltrating T cells after dendritic cell vaccination (TCRdb year 2016). This specimen's time point label, per the study, means: after dendritic cell vaccination, including at tumor progression/relapse. The library was obtained by the immunoSEQ multiplex PCR assay. What TCRdb holds here is the immuneACCESS table cut down to in-frame rearrangements. Part of the clones is not present; checked against another copy, under half of the missing clones reflect an unresolved V gene, and the others are unexplained. The sample data list 100,000 to 120,000 clones, and nearly 90% of these were observed just once. Jointly, the top ten make up over 2.5% of the sample. Here the sequenced sample was blood, taken after dendritic cell vaccination. Receptor source: a human donor with glioblastoma.

This clone was observed once. V and J are TRBV19 and TRBJ1-5, with 11 bases lining up with TRBD1. Trimming cost V 3 bases and J 6 bases; bases outside gene matches: 7. The germline CDR1 and CDR2 sequences are LNHDA and SQIVND (reference sequence). The CDR3 extends over 16 amino acids. CDR3 nucleotides: TGTGCCAGTAGTATCGGGGGACAGGGGGGGAGTCAGCCCCAGCATTTT. Encoded protein: CASSIGGQGGSQPQHF.

V is TRBV30 and J is TRBJ1-2, with 7 bases fitting TRBD1. Germline trimming cut 8 bases from V and 0 bases from J; bases unmatched to any gene: 9. The CDR3 contains 14 residues. Germline V gives CDR1 GTSNPN, CDR2 SVGIG (reference sequence). CDR3 loop: CAQRGGTTNYGYTF. CDR3 bases: TGTGCCCAGCGAGGGGGCACAACTAACTATGGCTACACCTTC.

The V and J genes are TRBV27 and TRBJ2-7; 8 bases match TRBD1. The CDR3 consists of 13 residues. V shed 6 bases and J 4 bases; nucleotides not matched to a gene: 5. CDR1 and CDR2 (germline): MNHEY, SMNVEV (reference sequence). CDR3 protein: CASRGTGPYEQYF. DNA of the CDR3: TGTGCCAGCAGGGGGACAGGACCTTACGAGCAGTACTTC.

This clone is a singleton in its sample. The chain uses TRBV29-1 and TRBJ1-1; no clear D gene. The CDR3 sequence is 15 residues long. Germline-derived CDR1 and CDR2 are SQVTM and ANQGSEA. Deletions cut 3 bases from V and 0 bases from J, with 14 bases between. CDR3 DNA: TGCAGCGTTGATAGTGGGCGCCTAATGAACACTGAAGCTTTCTTT. Its translation: CSVDSGRLMNTEAFF.

The chain is built from TRBV29-1 and TRBJ2-7; no reliable D call. CDR1 is SQVTM and CDR2 is ANQGSEA in the germline V gene. Deletions cut 0 bases from V and 3 bases from J, with 6 bases between. This CDR3 is built from 12 residues. CDR3 in amino acids: CSVEDGGYEQYF. As DNA, the CDR3 is TGCAGCGTTGAAGATGGCGGCTACGAGCAGTACTTC.

The DNA of the CDR3 is TGTGCCAGTAGGTCTCGGGAGGGCCTGGAGACCCAGTACTTC. Its translation: CASRSREGLETQYF. The genes are TRBV19 and TRBJ2-5; 8 bases are a match to TRBD2. In germline, CDR1 is LNHDA, CDR2 SQIVND (reference sequence). Losses at the gene ends were 6 bases for V and 5 bases for J; bases not matched to a gene: 8. The CDR3 loop spans 14 amino acids. Together with reference TRBV19 and TRBJ2-5, the CDR3 gives the full variable domain: DGGITQSPKYLFRKEGQNVTLSCEQNLNHDAMYWYRQDPGQGLRLIYYSQIVNDFQKGDIAEGYSVSREKKESFPLTVTSAQKNPTAFYLCASRSREGLETQYFGPGTRLLVL.

The chain carries TRBV6-5 and TRBJ2-7; no clear D gene. From germline, CDR1 is MNHEY and CDR2 SVGAGI. The CDR3 is made up of 13 amino acids. The V end lost 6 bases, the J end lost 0 bases, and 9 bases lay between the germline ends. CDR3 in DNA: TGTGCCAGCAGACCTCCTAGCTCCTACGAGCAGTACTTC. This codes for CASRPPSSYEQYF.

This chain uses TRBV7-2 with TRBJ2-1, with 8 bases that match TRBD2. The J segment lost 0 bases and the V segment lost 3 bases, leaving 1 base of the junction unmatched. The CDR3 extends over 15 amino acids. Germline V gene lookup returns CDR1 SGHTA and CDR2 FQGNSA. This chain's CDR3 is CASSFGGASYNEQFF. Here the CDR3 DNA reads TGTGCCAGCAGCTTCGGGGGGGCCTCCTACAATGAGCAGTTCTTC.

The V gene is TRBV30, the J gene TRBJ1-1, with no clear D. This CDR3 contains 11 residues. The V end lost 5 bases, the J end lost 1 base, and 5 bases lay between the germline ends. The germline gives CDR1 GTSNPN, CDR2 SVGIG (reference sequence). The CDR3 protein is CAWGRNTEAFF. Written as DNA, the CDR3 is TGTGCCTGGGGGCGGAACACTGAAGCTTTCTTT.

V usage is TRBV4-1 and J usage is TRBJ1-5; D gene unclear. V was cut by 3 bases and J by 0 bases, with 15 bases left in between. From germline, CDR1 is MGHRA and CDR2 YSYEKL. This CDR3 comprises 17 residues. The CDR3 DNA follows: TGCGCCAGCAGCCAGCTTACAGTCGGGATTAGCAATCAGCCCCAGCATTTT. Translating it yields CASSQLTVGISNQPQHF.

The chain combines TRBV5-4 with TRBJ2-5, with 8 bases identical to TRBD2. The V segment lost 1 base and the J segment 5 bases; nucleotides outside the gene matches: 10. Germline V gene lookup returns CDR1 SGHNT and CDR2 YYREEE (reference sequence). The CDR3 covers 16 residues. The CDR3 is CASSLNRGGAMETQYF. For the CDR3, the DNA is TGTGCCAGCAGCTTGAATCGGGGGGGGGCTATGGAGACCCAGTACTTC.

The chain recombines TRBV5-1 with TRBJ1-1; D not resolved. The CDR3 is made up of 13 amino acids. The germline V and J ends were trimmed by 2 bases and 8 bases, with 13 bases remaining between them. CDR1 is SGHRS, CDR2 YFSETQ, per germline. The CDR3 sequence is CASSFSGQSEAFF. CDR3 DNA: TGCGCCAGCAGCTTCTCAGGTCAATCCGAAGCTTTCTTT.

This clone was seen more than once but under ten times. The chain carries TRBV6-5 and TRBJ1-2, with 8 bases identical to TRBD1. From germline, CDR1 is MNHEY and CDR2 SVGAGI. J lost 11 bases, V lost 6 bases, and 11 bases had no gene match. The CDR3 loop spans 13 amino acids. CDR3 in amino acids: CASRLETGVSYTF. The CDR3 coding sequence is TGTGCCAGCAGGTTGGAGACAGGGGTTTCGTACACCTTC.